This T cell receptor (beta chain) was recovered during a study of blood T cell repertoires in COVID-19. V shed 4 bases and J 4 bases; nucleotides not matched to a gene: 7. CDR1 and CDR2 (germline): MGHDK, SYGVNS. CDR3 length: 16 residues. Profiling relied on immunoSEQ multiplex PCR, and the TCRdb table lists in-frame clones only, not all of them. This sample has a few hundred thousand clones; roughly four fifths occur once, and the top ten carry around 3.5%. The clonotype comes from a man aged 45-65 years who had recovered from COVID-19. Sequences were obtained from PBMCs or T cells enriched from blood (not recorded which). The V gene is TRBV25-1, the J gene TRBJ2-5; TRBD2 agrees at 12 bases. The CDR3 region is CASSVRTSGEGETQYF. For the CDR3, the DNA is TGTGCCAGCAGTGTACGGACTAGCGGGGAGGGAGAGACCCAGTACTTC. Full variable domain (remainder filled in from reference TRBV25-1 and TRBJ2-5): EADIYQTPRYLVIGTGKKITLECSQTMGHDKMYWYQQDPGMELHLIHYSYGVNSTEKGDLSSESTVSRIRTEHFPLTLESARPSHTSQYLCASSVRTSGEGETQYFGPGTRLLVL.